The 22 T cell receptor beta chains below were found in one sample sequenced in a study of graft-versus-host responses after intestinal transplantation. Sequencing was performed with immunoSEQ multiplex PCR; in TCRdb, only in-frame clones are kept and a portion is missing. Of about 38,000 clones listed, around four fifths are singletons. The input for sequencing was PBMCs, taken about 990 days after transplant. These receptor sequences come from a human patient who received an intestinal transplant, so some T cells may come from the graft donor.

This chain links TRBV15 with TRBJ2-1; TRBD2 matches 7 bases. The V gene's germline CDR1 is LNHNV and CDR2 YYDKDF (reference sequence). The CDR3 covers 13 residues. Losses at the gene ends were 5 bases for V and 4 bases for J; bases not matched to a gene: 2. CDR3: CATSSREYNEQFF. CDR3 DNA sequence: TGTGCCACCAGCTCGCGGGAGTACAATGAGCAGTTCTTC. The entire variable domain, with the rest obtained from reference TRBV15 and TRBJ2-1, is as follows: DAMVIQNPRYQVTQFGKPVTLSCSQTLNHNVMYWYQQKSSQAPKLLFHYYDKDFNNEADTPDNFQSRRPNTSFCFLDIRSPGLGDTAMYLCATSSREYNEQFFGPGTRLTVL.

This chain joins TRBV7-3 and TRBJ2-2; no definite D call. The CDR3 is 13 residues long. Germline CDR1 and CDR2: SGHTA and FQGTGA. The V end was cut by 2 bases, the J end by 4 bases, with 5 bases between. The DNA for the CDR3 is TGTGCCAGCAGCTTAGATTCCACCGGGGAGCTGTTTTTT. Amino acid sequence: CASSLDSTGELFF.

The chain recombines TRBV5-1 with TRBJ2-3; 16 positions agree with TRBD2. This CDR3 is 16 amino acids long. Germline trimming cut 5 bases from V and 5 bases from J; bases unmatched to any gene: 5. CDR1 and CDR2 from the germline V gene are SGHRS and YFSETQ. The CDR3 bases are TGCGCCAGCAGAGGGACTAGCGGGGGGGCCGGAGATACGCAGTATTTT. This gives the protein CASRGTSGGAGDTQYF.

V gene TRBV5-1 combines with J gene TRBJ1-6, with 9 positions matching TRBD1. Germline V CDR1 and CDR2: SGHRS, YFSETQ. The CDR3 has 15 amino acids. Trimming took 4 bases from V and 10 from J; bases not matched to a gene: 9. Here the CDR3 reads CASSHSGTGHSPLHF. In DNA, the CDR3 is TGCGCCAGCAGCCACTCCGGGACAGGGCACTCACCCCTCCACTTT.

CDR3 in amino acids: CASSRTANTEAFF. In nucleotides, the CDR3 is TGTGCCAGCAGCCGGACCGCGAACACTGAAGCTTTCTTT. V gene TRBV6-4 combines with J gene TRBJ1-1; D unresolved. The CDR3 runs 13 residues. V lost 6 bases and J 1 base, leaving 9 bases between the germline ends. Per germline, CDR1 MRHNA and CDR2 SNTAGT.

The gene calls are TRBV28 and TRBJ1-4; D unresolved. This CDR3 region has 13 residues. The germline V gene encodes CDR1 MDHEN and CDR2 SYDVKM. Trimming pared 2 bases from V and 4 bases from J, leaving 5 bases between. The CDR3 nucleotides are TGTGCCAGCAGTTTACGGGTTAATGAAAAACTGTTTTTT. Its translation: CASSLRVNEKLFF.

With respect to this clone: The junction does not match germline at one end; this may be a read error. The J gene is TRBJ2-2, the V gene TRBV10-2, with D hard to call. This CDR3 has 14 residues. From germline, CDR1 is WSHSY and CDR2 SAAADI. The CDR3 coding sequence is TGTGCCAGCAGATCTGTATGGAACACCGGGGAGCTGTTTTTT. Protein: CASRSVWNTGELFF.

The chain carries TRBV28 and TRBJ1-1, with TRBD1 matching over 8 bases. The CDR3 consists of 13 residues. CDR1 MDHEN and CDR2 SYDVKM come from the germline V gene. Trimming at V came to 6 bases and at J to 9 bases, leaving 9 bases not matched to a gene. The CDR3 region has the DNA TGTGCCAGCAGACCGGGACAGGACCCCCAAGCTTTCTTT. It specifies CASRPGQDPQAFF.

The genes are TRBV5-8 and TRBJ2-5; maybe TRBD2 (5 bases). Germline V gives CDR1 SGHTS, CDR2 YDEGEE. V gave up 4 bases and J gave up 5 bases, with 15 bases separating them. This CDR3 spans 14 amino acids. Here the CDR3 reads CASSLDRGRETQYF. DNA for the CDR3: TGTGCCAGCAGCCTCGACCGGGGTAGGGAGACCCAGTACTTC.

V is TRBV5-4 and J is TRBJ1-1; possibly TRBD1 for D (5 bases). The V gene lost 7 bases and the J gene lost 3 bases, with 13 bases spanning the gap. The CDR3 is made up of 13 amino acids. The germline gives CDR1 SGHNT, CDR2 YYREEE (reference sequence). In DNA, the CDR3 is TGTGCCAGCTCAGGGAGGTGGGACACTGAAGCTTTCTTT. Protein: CASSGRWDTEAFF.

This clone is a singleton in its sample. For the CDR3, the DNA is TGTGCCAGCAGCTCCCGGGGCCTGGGAAACACCATATATTTT. This codes for CASSSRGLGNTIYF. The chain combines TRBV28 with TRBJ1-3; TRBD1 might be the D (5 bases). Germline values: CDR1 MDHEN, CDR2 SYDVKM. This CDR3 has 14 amino acids. The ends were cut back, 6 bases at V and 4 bases at J, with 13 bases in the middle.

V is TRBV7-9 and J is TRBJ1-1; D gene unclear. The V end lost 3 bases, the J end lost 6 bases, and 11 bases lay between the germline ends. This CDR3 contains 13 residues. Per germline, CDR1 SEHNR and CDR2 FQNEAQ (reference sequence). The CDR3 protein is CASSLAEGSEAFF. The CDR3 DNA reads TGTGCCAGCAGCTTGGCCGAGGGTTCTGAAGCTTTCTTT.

The chain combines TRBV5-6 with TRBJ2-2, with D perhaps TRBD2 (5 bases). V was cut by 0 bases and J by 7 bases, with 19 bases left in between. Germline loops: CDR1 SGHDT, CDR2 YYEEEE. This CDR3 has 17 amino acids. CDR3 sequence: CASSLGIGNLRVGELFF. CDR3 coding DNA: TGTGCCAGCAGCTTGGGCATCGGGAATCTACGAGTCGGGGAGCTGTTTTTT.

The chain employs TRBV7-2 and TRBJ2-3; 13 bases line up with TRBD2. Looked up from germline, CDR1 is SGHTA and CDR2 is FQGNSA. This CDR3 has 18 amino acids. Losses at the gene ends were 2 bases for V and 4 bases for J; bases not matched to a gene: 9. CDR3 sequence reads: CASSLPGTSGVRADTQYF. The CDR3 region has the DNA TGTGCCAGCAGCTTACCCGGGACTAGCGGGGTAAGGGCAGATACGCAGTATTTT.

This chain connects TRBV6-5 to TRBJ1-5; TRBD1 is a possible D gene (6 bases). Between the trimmed V and J ends, which lost 6 bases and 4 bases, there was a span of 10 bases. This CDR3 is built from 13 residues. CDR1 MNHEY and CDR2 SVGAGI come from the germline V gene. The chain's CDR3 is CASSSDRNQPQHF. Written as DNA, the CDR3 is TGTGCCAGCAGCTCAGACAGGAATCAGCCCCAGCATTTT.

The sample holds a few counts of this clone. Written as DNA, the CDR3 is TGTGCCAGCAGCTTCCAGGGTGGCGACCAGCCCCAGCATTTT. Translation: CASSFQGGDQPQHF. The chain uses TRBV5-5 and TRBJ1-5; the D gene is possibly TRBD1 (5 bases). This CDR3 is built from 14 residues. Trimming took off 2 bases at V and 7 bases at J, with 13 bases between the two ends. CDR1 and CDR2 (germline): SGHKS, YYEKEE (reference sequence).

This chain connects TRBV4-1 to TRBJ2-3, with TRBD2 matching over 11 bases. This CDR3 comprises 16 residues. Trimming removed 4 bases from V and 2 bases from J; junction bases left unmatched: 5. Germline CDR1 MGHRA, CDR2 YSYEKL. This chain's CDR3 is CASSPLAGAFTDTQYF. As DNA, the CDR3 is TGCGCCAGCAGCCCACTAGCGGGGGCCTTCACAGATACGCAGTATTTT.

The V call is TRBV2, the J call TRBJ1-2; D remains ambiguous. This CDR3 spans 15 amino acids. In germline, CDR1 is SNHLY, CDR2 FYNNEI. V was pared by 6 bases and J by 6 bases, with 20 bases between. The CDR3 loop is CASRVTANPRDGYTF. The DNA of the CDR3 is TGTGCCAGCAGAGTTACAGCCAATCCGAGGGATGGCTACACCTTC.

V gene TRBV2 combines with J gene TRBJ1-5; a possible D gene is TRBD1 (5 bases). Looked up from germline, CDR1 is SNHLY and CDR2 is FYNNEI. Deletions cut 5 bases from V and 4 bases from J, with 18 bases between. There are 16 residues in the CDR3. The DNA for the CDR3 is TGTGCCAGCAGTCTAAATCAGGGTTCAGCAAATCAGCCCCAGCATTTT. Amino acids: CASSLNQGSANQPQHF.

This clone was counted between two and nine times. The chain couples TRBV9 to TRBJ2-3; 12 bases fit TRBD2. V lost 3 bases and J lost 3; bases outside the gene matches: 2. Germline CDR1 is SGDLS and CDR2 is YYNGEE. This CDR3 has 15 amino acids. CDR3 DNA: TGTGCCAGCAGCGGCGGACTAGCGGGGACAGATACGCAGTATTTT. Translating it yields CASSGGLAGTDTQYF.

The rearrangement links TRBV11-2 to TRBJ2-1; 8 bases are shared with TRBD2. V lost 5 bases, J lost 5 bases, and 5 bases stayed unmatched. CDR1 and CDR2 from the germline V gene are SGHAT and FQNNGV. CDR3 length: 14 residues. CDR3 coding DNA: TGTGCCAGCAGCCCAAAACTAGCGGACAATGAGCAGTTCTTC. Protein sequence: CASSPKLADNEQFF.

The V gene is TRBV6-5, the J gene TRBJ2-2; tentative D call: TRBD1 (5 bases). The CDR3 consists of 14 residues. Per the germline V gene, CDR1 is MNHEY and CDR2 is SVGAGI. The V gene lost 7 bases and the J gene lost 5 bases, with 14 bases spanning the gap. The CDR3: CASTAGLPTGELFF. CDR3 DNA sequence: TGTGCCAGCACCGCAGGGTTACCTACCGGGGAGCTGTTTTTT.